The next 10 T cell receptor beta chains were all read from a single sample in a study of T cells in Graves' hyperthyroidism and ophthalmopathy. Researchers amplified the TCR beta CDR3 regions from RNA transcripts. The HTBI primer set was used in a first-round RT-PCR of the TCR CDR3. TCRdb itself ran the multiplex PCR reads through MiXCR, one entry per CDR3 protein. The data show 480,000 or so distinct CDR3 sequences, around 43% seen once. Input material: peripheral blood or thyroid tissue (not recorded which). The receptors come from an adult woman with Graves' disease, either hyperthyroidism or ophthalmopathy (not recorded which).

The chain is built from TRBV7-3 and TRBJ2-2, with 11 bases fitting TRBD2. Per the germline V gene, CDR1 is SGHTA and CDR2 is FQGTGA. CDR3 length: 16 residues. Trimming took 5 bases from V and 3 from J; bases not matched to a gene: 5. CDR3 region: CASSALAGVHTGELFF. CDR3 DNA: TGTGCCAGCAGCGCACTAGCGGGAGTCCACACCGGGGAGCTGTTTTTT.

For this clonotype: Possible read error: a much larger clone is one base away. V gene TRBV7-9 combines with J gene TRBJ1-2; 8 nucleotides agree with TRBD1. The CDR3 runs to 14 residues. From germline, CDR1 is SEHNR and CDR2 FQNEAQ (reference sequence). The CDR3 loop reads CACSLETGVYGYTF. In DNA, the CDR3 is TGTGCCTGCAGCTTGGAGACAGGGGTCTATGGCTACACCTTC.

The J gene is TRBJ1-5, the V gene TRBV9; a weak D match, TRBD1 (5 bases). V was trimmed by 2 bases and J by 4 bases, leaving 25 bases between them. This CDR3 is 19 amino acids long. CDR1 is SGDLS, CDR2 YYNGEE, per germline. CDR3: CASSVDTRSQGVGNQPQHF. In DNA form, the CDR3 reads TGTGCCAGCAGCGTGGACACAAGGTCGCAGGGTGTGGGTAATCAGCCCCAGCATTTT.

This clonotype was observed at least ten times. The chain links TRBV9 to TRBJ2-7; 9 bases agree with TRBD1. The trim removed 5 bases at V and 6 bases at J, leaving 3 bases unmatched. The CDR3 consists of 12 residues. From germline, CDR1 is SGDLS and CDR2 YYNGEE. The CDR3 bases are TGTGCCAGCAGAGGGACAGGGAGCGAGCAGTACTTC. Translation: CASRGTGSEQYF.

The V call is TRBV2, the J call TRBJ2-5; maybe TRBD2 (5 bases). Germline V gene data show CDR1 as SNHLY and CDR2 as FYNNEI. CDR3 length equals 12 residues. Trimming left V 8 bases short and J 7 bases short, with 14 bases between. This CDR3 reads CASESREGTQYF. In DNA, the CDR3 is TGTGCCAGCGAGAGCCGCGAGGGGACCCAGTACTTC.

This clonotype was recorded at least ten times. The chain employs TRBV7-9 and TRBJ1-2, with TRBD1 as a possible D gene (6 bases). Trimming removed 1 base from V and 5 bases from J, with 14 bases in between. This CDR3 has 15 residues. Germline lookup yields CDR1 SEHNR and CDR2 FQNEAQ (reference sequence). CDR3: CASSLGAGDLYGYTF. CDR3 bases: TGTGCCAGCAGCTTAGGGGCAGGGGATTTGTATGGCTACACCTTC.

This clonotype has more than one count but fewer than ten. This chain links TRBV13 with TRBJ2-7; 8 bases map to TRBD2. The CDR3 is made up of 13 amino acids. The V gene's germline CDR1 is PRHDT and CDR2 FYEKMQ (reference sequence). Trimming cost V 5 bases and J 6 bases; bases outside gene matches: 6. In DNA form, the CDR3 reads TGTGCCAGCAGCGCGCCTGCGGGGGGCGAGCAGTACTTC. This sequence encodes CASSAPAGGEQYF.

This clonotype was counted only a few times. This CDR3 is missing its conserved last phenylalanine or tryptophan, likely due to a read error. No DNA is shown, since the ends of the CDR3 on it are uncertain; the CDR3 is the one TCRdb lists. The rearrangement uses TRBV7-9 and TRBJ1-1; the table's D call, TRBD1, has no DNA check behind it. Counting both end residues, the CDR3 totals 8 amino acids. Germline lookup yields CDR1 SEHNR and CDR2 FQNEAQ (reference sequence). The CDR3 sequence: CASSPGAG.

The rearrangement uses TRBV20-1 and TRBJ2-2; the match to TRBD2 covers 8 bases. CDR3 length: 13 residues. After removal of 1 base from V and 7 bases from J, the junction contained 2 bases not matched to a gene. Germline CDR1 and CDR2: DFQATT and SNEGSKA (reference sequence). CDR3 in DNA: TGCAGTGCTAGAGCCGGGACTAGCGGGGAGCTGTTTTTT. Protein sequence: CSARAGTSGELFF.

This clonotype was detected ten times or more. This chain uses TRBV19 with TRBJ1-2; TRBD1 aligns across 9 bases. This CDR3 comprises 13 residues. The trim removed 4 bases at V and 5 bases at J, leaving 2 bases unmatched. The germline V gene encodes CDR1 LNHDA and CDR2 SQIVND (reference sequence). The CDR3 spells CASSTGQGYGYTF. In nucleotides, the CDR3 is TGTGCCAGTAGTACCGGACAGGGGTATGGCTACACCTTC.